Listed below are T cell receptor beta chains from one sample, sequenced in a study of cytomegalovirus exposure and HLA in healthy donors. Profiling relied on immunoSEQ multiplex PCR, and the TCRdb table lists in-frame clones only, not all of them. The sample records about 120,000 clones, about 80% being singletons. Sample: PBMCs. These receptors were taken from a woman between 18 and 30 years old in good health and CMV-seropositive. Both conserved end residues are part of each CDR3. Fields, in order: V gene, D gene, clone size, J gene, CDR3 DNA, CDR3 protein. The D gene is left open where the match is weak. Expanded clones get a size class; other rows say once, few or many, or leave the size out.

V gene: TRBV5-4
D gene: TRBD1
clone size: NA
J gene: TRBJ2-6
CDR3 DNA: TGTGCCAGCAGCCCGGGACAGGGAGGCGCCAACGTCCTGACTTTC
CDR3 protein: CASSPGQGGANVLTF

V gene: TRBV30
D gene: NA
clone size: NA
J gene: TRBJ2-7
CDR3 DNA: TGTGCCTGGAGTGTACCCAGGGCCTACGAGCAGTACTTC
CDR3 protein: CAWSVPRAYEQYF

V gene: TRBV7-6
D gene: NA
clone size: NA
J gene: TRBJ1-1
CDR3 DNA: TGTGCCAGCAGCCTGGACAGAAAAAACACTGAAGCTTTCTTT
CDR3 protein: CASSLDRKNTEAFF

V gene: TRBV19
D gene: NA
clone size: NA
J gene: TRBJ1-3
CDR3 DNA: TGTGCCAGTAGTCCGAGCGTCGACAGGTCGGGAAACACCATATATTTT
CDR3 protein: CASSPSVDRSGNTIYF

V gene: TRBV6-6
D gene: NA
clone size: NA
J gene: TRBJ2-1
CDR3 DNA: TGTGCCAGCAGCCTTTCACAGGGCTCCTACAATGAGCAGTTCTTC
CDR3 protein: CASSLSQGSYNEQFF

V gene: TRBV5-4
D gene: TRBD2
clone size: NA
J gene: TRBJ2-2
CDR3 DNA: TGTGCCAGCAGCTCGAAAGTAGCGGGAGTTACCGGGGAGCTGTTTTTT
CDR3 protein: CASSSKVAGVTGELFF

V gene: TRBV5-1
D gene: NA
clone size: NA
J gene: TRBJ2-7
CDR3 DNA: TGCGCCAGCAGCTTGGCTCGGGACTCGTCCTACGAGCAGTACTTC
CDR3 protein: CASSLARDSSYEQYF

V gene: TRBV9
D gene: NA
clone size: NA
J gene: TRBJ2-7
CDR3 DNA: TGTGCCAGCAGCCCAACAGGGCCCTACGAGCAGTACTTC
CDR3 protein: CASSPTGPYEQYF

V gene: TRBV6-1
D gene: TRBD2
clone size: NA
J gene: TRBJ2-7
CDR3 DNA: TGTGCCGGAAGACTAGCGGGAGTAGGCGAGCAGTACTTC
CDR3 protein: CAGRLAGVGEQYF

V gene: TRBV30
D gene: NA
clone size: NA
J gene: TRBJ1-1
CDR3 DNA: TGTGCCTGGAGACCCCCCCGAGGTAACACTGAAGCTTTCTTT
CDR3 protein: CAWRPPRGNTEAFF

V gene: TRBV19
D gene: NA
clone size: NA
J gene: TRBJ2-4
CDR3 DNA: TGTGCCAGTAGTATAGGGTTAGGGGCGCCAACCGTAGCCAAAAACATTCAGTACTTC
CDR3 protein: CASSIGLGAPTVAKNIQYF

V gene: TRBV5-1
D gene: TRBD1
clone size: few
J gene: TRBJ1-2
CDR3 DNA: TGCGCCAGCAGCTCCCCGGACAGGGACTATGGCTACACCTTC
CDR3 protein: CASSSPDRDYGYTF

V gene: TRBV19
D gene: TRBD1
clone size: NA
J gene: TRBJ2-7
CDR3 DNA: TGTGCCAGTAGTCCGCGGACAGGTGGGTTATACGAGCAGTACTTC
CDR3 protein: CASSPRTGGLYEQYF

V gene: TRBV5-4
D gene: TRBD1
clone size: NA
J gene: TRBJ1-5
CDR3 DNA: TGTGCCAGCAGCTTCCATGACAGGGGGCCTTTCAATCAGCCCCAGCATTTT
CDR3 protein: CASSFHDRGPFNQPQHF

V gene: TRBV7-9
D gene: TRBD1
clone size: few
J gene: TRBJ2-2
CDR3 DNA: TGTGCCAGCAGCTCACAGGGGACCGGGGAGCTGTTTTTT
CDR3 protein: CASSSQGTGELFF

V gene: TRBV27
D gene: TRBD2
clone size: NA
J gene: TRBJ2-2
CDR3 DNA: TGTGCCAGCAGTTTACTAGCGGGAGGAACGGGCGGGGAGCTGTTTTTT
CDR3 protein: CASSLLAGGTGGELFF

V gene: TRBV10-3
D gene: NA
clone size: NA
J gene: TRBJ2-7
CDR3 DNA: TGTGCCATCAGTGTCGGGACTGGCCGCTCCTACGAGCAGTACTTC
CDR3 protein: CAISVGTGRSYEQYF

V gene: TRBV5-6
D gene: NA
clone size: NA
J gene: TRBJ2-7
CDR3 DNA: TGTGCCAGCAGCCCGGGACTTCCCTACGAGCAGTACTTC
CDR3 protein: CASSPGLPYEQYF

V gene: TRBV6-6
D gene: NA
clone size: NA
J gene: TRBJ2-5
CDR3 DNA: TGTGCCAGCAGTTACCGAGAGACCCAGTACTTC
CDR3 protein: CASSYRETQYF

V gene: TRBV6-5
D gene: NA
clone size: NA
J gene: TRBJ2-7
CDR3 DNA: TGTGCCAGCAGTTACCAGGCAGAGGGCGAGCAGTACTTC
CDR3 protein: CASSYQAEGEQYF

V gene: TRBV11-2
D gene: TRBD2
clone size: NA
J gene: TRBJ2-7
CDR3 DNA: TGTGCCAGCAGTCACCCGGGACTAGCGGGAGTAATCGAGCAGTACTTC
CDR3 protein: CASSHPGLAGVIEQYF

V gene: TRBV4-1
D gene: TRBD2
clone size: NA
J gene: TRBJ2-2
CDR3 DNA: TGCGCCAGCAGTCGGACTAGCGGGACGAACACCGGGGAGCTGTTTTTT
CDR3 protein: CASSRTSGTNTGELFF

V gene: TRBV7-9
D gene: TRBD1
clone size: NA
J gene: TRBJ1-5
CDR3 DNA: TGTTCCAGCAGCTCTACAGCAGGGGGTGATCAGCCCCAGCATTTT
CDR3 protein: CSSSSTAGGDQPQHF

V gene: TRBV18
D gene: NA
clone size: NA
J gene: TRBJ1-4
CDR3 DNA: TGTGCCTCGAAAGGGGACACCCACGGAAAACTGTTTTTT
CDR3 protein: CASKGDTHGKLFF

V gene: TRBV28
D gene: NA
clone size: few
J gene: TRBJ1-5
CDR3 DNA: TGTGCCAGCACAAATAGCAATCAGCCCCAGCATTTT
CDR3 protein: CASTNSNQPQHF

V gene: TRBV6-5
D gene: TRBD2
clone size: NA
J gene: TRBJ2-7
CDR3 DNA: TGTGCCTCCGGGACTAGCGGTGTGCAGTACTTC
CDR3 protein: CASGTSGVQYF

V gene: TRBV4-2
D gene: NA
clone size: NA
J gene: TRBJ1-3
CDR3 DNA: TGTGCCAGCAGCCAAGATACAGGAGAGGCTGGAAACACCATATATTTT
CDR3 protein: CASSQDTGEAGNTIYF

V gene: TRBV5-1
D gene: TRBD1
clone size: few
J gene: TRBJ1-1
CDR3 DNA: TGCGCCAGCAGCTACACAGGACAGGGCAACACTGAAGCTTTCTTT
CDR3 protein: CASSYTGQGNTEAFF

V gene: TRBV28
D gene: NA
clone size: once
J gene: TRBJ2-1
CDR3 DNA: TGTGCCAGCATGGTAGAACGGAATGAGCAGTTCTTC
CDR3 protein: CASMVERNEQFF

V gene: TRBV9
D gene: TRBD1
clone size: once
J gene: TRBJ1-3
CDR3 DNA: TGTGCCAGCAGCGTAGTGGCGGACAGGGGGAGCTCTGGAAACACCATATATTTT
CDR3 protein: CASSVVADRGSSGNTIYF

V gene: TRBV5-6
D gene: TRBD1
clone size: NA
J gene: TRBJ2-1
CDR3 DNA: TGTGCCAGCAGCTTGGGAACGGACAGGGGACGGGAGCAGTTCTTC
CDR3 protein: CASSLGTDRGREQFF

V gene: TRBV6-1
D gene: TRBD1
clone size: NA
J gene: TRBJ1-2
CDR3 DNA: TGTGCCAGCAGTTCCGGGACAGGGCGCTACACCTTC
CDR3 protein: CASSSGTGRYTF

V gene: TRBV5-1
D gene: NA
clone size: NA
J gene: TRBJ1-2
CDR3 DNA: TGCGCCAGCAGCTTGTTACAGGGTCGGTATGGCTACACCTTC
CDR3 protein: CASSLLQGRYGYTF

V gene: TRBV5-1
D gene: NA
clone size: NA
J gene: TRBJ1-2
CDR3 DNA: TGCGCCAGCAGCCAGGACACGGTCTATGGCTACACCTTC
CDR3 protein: CASSQDTVYGYTF

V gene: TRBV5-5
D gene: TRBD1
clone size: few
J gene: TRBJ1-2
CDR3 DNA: TGTGCCAGCAGCTCCAATAGGTCGGGACAGAGAAACTATGGCTACACCTTC
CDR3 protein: CASSSNRSGQRNYGYTF

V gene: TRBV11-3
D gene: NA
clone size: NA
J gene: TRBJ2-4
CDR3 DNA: TGTGCCAGCAGCTTAGGAGGAAACATTCAGTACTTC
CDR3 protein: CASSLGGNIQYF

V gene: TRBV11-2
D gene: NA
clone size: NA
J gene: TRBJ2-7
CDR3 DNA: TGTGCCAGCAGCTTATTCGGGAGTCGGTACGAGCAGTACTTC
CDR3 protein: CASSLFGSRYEQYF

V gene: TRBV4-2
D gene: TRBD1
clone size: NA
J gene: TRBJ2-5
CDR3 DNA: TGTGCCAGCAGCCAAGGTAAAGGGGGCAAAGAGACCCAGTACTTC
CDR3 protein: CASSQGKGGKETQYF

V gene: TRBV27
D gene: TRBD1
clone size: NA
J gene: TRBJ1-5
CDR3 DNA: TGTGCCAGCAGAAAATATGAGGGGGCCAATCAGCCCCAGCATTTT
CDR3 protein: CASRKYEGANQPQHF

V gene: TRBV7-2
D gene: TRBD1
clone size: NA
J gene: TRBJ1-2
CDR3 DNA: TGTGCCAGCAGCTTAGCGTGGACAGGGCAGAGGGACTATGGCTACACCTTC
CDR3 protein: CASSLAWTGQRDYGYTF

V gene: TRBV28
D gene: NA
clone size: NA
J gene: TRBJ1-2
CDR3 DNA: TGTGCCAGTGGGAGGGACCACACGTTTGGCTACACCTTC
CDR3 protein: CASGRDHTFGYTF

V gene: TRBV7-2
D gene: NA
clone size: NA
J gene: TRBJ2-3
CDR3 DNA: TGTGCCAGCAGCTTAGAGCACGAGATAGATACGCAGTATTTT
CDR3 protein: CASSLEHEIDTQYF

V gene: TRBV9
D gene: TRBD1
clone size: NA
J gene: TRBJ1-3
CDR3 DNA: TGTGCCAGCAGCGATCGACAGGGATCTGGAAACACCATATATTTT
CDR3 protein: CASSDRQGSGNTIYF

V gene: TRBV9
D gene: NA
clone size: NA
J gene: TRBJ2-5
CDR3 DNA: TGTGCCAGCAGCGAGGGACTGAAGAAAGAGACCCAGTACTTC
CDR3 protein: CASSEGLKKETQYF

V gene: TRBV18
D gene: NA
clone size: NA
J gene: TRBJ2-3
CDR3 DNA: TGTGCCAGCTCACCTCCGTCCCAGAACACAGATACGCAGTATTTT
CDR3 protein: CASSPPSQNTDTQYF

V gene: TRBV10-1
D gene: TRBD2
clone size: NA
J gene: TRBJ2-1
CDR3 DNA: TGCGCCAGCAGTGGACTAGCGGTCCTCTCCTACAATGAGCAGTTCTTC
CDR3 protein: CASSGLAVLSYNEQFF

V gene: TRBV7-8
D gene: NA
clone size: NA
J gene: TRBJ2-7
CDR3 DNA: TGTGCCAGCAACGACCGTCGGACAGCTCCTTACGAGCAGTACTTC
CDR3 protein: CASNDRRTAPYEQYF

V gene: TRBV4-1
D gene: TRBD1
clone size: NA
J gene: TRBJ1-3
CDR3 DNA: TGCGCCAGCAGCCAACTTGGACAGGGGGTCACGAAATTGGGAAACACCATATATTTT
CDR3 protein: CASSQLGQGVTKLGNTIYF